These 3 T cell receptor beta chains originate from one sample sequenced in a study of T cell repertoires in cytomegalovirus infection. Their recognized antigens are unknown. TCRdb redid the calling of the reads with MiXCR, one entry per CDR3 protein. This sample has some 940,000 distinct CDR3 sequences, with more than 25% found just once. The input for sequencing was cultured CD8+ T cells from PBMCs, taken from culture after CMV antigen stimulation. These receptors were taken from a human donor in good health (CMV status not recorded). Some clones in this sample may be carry-over from other donors' samples.

This clonotype was seen at least ten times. V and J are TRBV7-9 and TRBJ1-5; TRBD1 is a possible D gene (5 bases). Per germline, CDR1 SEHNR and CDR2 FQNEAQ (reference sequence). V was clipped by 4 bases and J by 4 bases, with 11 bases between them. The CDR3 totals 14 residues. The CDR3 region is CASSYDSFNQPQHF. The CDR3 nucleotides are TGTGCCAGCAGCTACGACAGCTTTAATCAGCCCCAGCATTTT.

The chain uses TRBV28 and TRBJ2-7; a possible D gene is TRBD2 (6 bases). CDR1 and CDR2 from the germline V gene are MDHEN and SYDVKM. With 6 bases removed from V and 2 bases from J, the gap between germline ends came to 17 bases. This CDR3 is 15 amino acids long. For the CDR3, the DNA is TGTGCCAGCAGCTTGGGACTGGACTCAGCCTACGAGCAGTACGTC. Translated: CASSLGLDSAYEQYV.

Many counts were recorded for this clonotype. The chain has TRBV7-2 and TRBJ2-7; D call uncertain. Germline CDR1 and CDR2: SGHTA and FQGNSA. The V end lost 3 bases, the J end lost 7 bases, and 13 bases lay between the germline ends. CDR3 size: 13 residues. DNA for the CDR3: TGTGCCAGCAGCTTCTTATCGATAGGGGAGCAGTACTTC. It specifies CASSFLSIGEQYF. Complete variable domain (other parts from reference TRBV7-2 and TRBJ2-7): GAGVSQSPSNKVTEKGKDVELRCDPISGHTALYWYRQSLGQGLEFLIYFQGNSAPDKSGLPSDRFSAERTGGSVSTLTIQRTQQEDSAVYLCASSFLSIGEQYFGPGTRLTVT.